Listed below are T cell receptor beta chains from one sample, sequenced in a study of T cell responses to AZD1222 COVID-19 vaccine. Assay: immunoSEQ multiplex PCR; the TCRdb copy retains only in-frame clones and omits some. The sample has 140,000 to 150,000 clones, around 90% seen once. The sample was peripheral blood, taken 28 days after the second AZD1222 dose. These receptors were collected from an adult who received the AZD1222 COVID-19 vaccine. The CDR3 runs from the conserved cysteine through the conserved F or W.

J gene: TRBJ2-7
V gene: TRBV7-2
CDR3 protein: CASSLPSYEQYF

J gene: TRBJ2-4
V gene: TRBV2
CDR3 protein: CASSEPKRGGSTNIQYF

J gene: TRBJ1-2
V gene: TRBV5-6
CDR3 protein: CASIGNPVYGYTF

J gene: TRBJ1-5
V gene: TRBV7-6
CDR3 protein: CASSLSPGAGGQPQHF

J gene: TRBJ2-7
V gene: TRBV30
CDR3 protein: CAWSVQGQGFYEQYF

J gene: TRBJ2-5
V gene: TRBV28
CDR3 protein: CASSLQAGGGTQYF

J gene: TRBJ2-7
V gene: TRBV11-3
CDR3 protein: CASSNRDRPYEQYF

J gene: TRBJ1-1
V gene: TRBV9
CDR3 protein: CASSGGTGARHEAFF

J gene: TRBJ2-1
V gene: TRBV25-1
CDR3 protein: CASTPSADNEQFF

J gene: TRBJ2-2
V gene: TRBV19
CDR3 protein: CASHRDRRVRSGELFF

J gene: TRBJ1-1
V gene: TRBV27
CDR3 protein: CASSLSGTTEAFF

J gene: TRBJ1-6
V gene: TRBV29-1
CDR3 protein: CSRPGTPYNSPLHF

J gene: TRBJ2-3
V gene: TRBV30
CDR3 protein: CASGTSGLATDTQYF

J gene: TRBJ2-1
V gene: TRBV5-1
CDR3 protein: CASSTGQGNEQFF

J gene: TRBJ2-3
V gene: TRBV5-6
CDR3 protein: CASSLVSDTQYF

J gene: TRBJ1-1
V gene: TRBV19
CDR3 protein: CASRGHIDTEAFF

J gene: TRBJ1-1
V gene: TRBV10-3
CDR3 protein: CATAGGVTEAFF

J gene: TRBJ1-2
V gene: TRBV6-5
CDR3 protein: CASSSGQGIGYTF

J gene: TRBJ2-1
V gene: TRBV5-1
CDR3 protein: CASSLGLANEQFF

J gene: TRBJ1-2
V gene: TRBV13
CDR3 protein: CASAGGRAFYGYTF

J gene: TRBJ2-4
V gene: TRBV7-9
CDR3 protein: CASMAIGAKNIQYF

J gene: TRBJ1-3
V gene: TRBV9
CDR3 protein: CASSPGPRGGNTIYF

J gene: TRBJ1-4
V gene: TRBV28
CDR3 protein: CASSGTVTTNEKLFF